What follows are 9 T cell receptor beta chains derived from one specimen sequenced in a study of blood T cell repertoires in COVID-19 (dated by TCRdb to between 2020 and 2021). The library relied on the immunoSEQ multiplex PCR assay. The table comes from immuneACCESS by way of TCRdb, which keeps in-frame sequences with V and J called. Part of the clones is missing from these tables; in studies checked, under half for an unresolved V gene and the rest for unknown reasons. The sample contains fewer than 250,000 clones, 80% to 90% of them found a single time. The ten most abundant clones make up around 1.1% of the sample. The sample taken for sequencing was peripheral blood. Receptors were obtained from a man under 40 with acute or convalescent COVID-19.

The gene calls are TRBV7-8 and TRBJ2-5, with a possible D match to TRBD2 (5 bases). Per the germline V gene, CDR1 is SGHVS and CDR2 is FQNEAQ. The CDR3 extends over 13 amino acids. Trimming stripped 5 bases from V and 5 bases from J, with 12 bases between. The CDR3 coding sequence is TGTGCCAGCAGCCTAACGGGAACGGAGACCCAGTACTTC. Amino acids: CASSLTGTETQYF.

V and J are TRBV24-1 and TRBJ2-2, with TRBD1 identical over 8 bases. The CDR3 has 15 residues. J lost 5 bases, V lost 3 bases, and 4 bases had no gene match. Germline V lookup: CDR1 KGHDR, CDR2 SFDVKD. CDR3 amino acids: CATSDPRDRTGELFF. The CDR3 DNA follows: TGTGCCACCAGTGATCCCAGGGACAGGACCGGGGAGCTGTTTTTT.

The rearrangement joins TRBV4-1 to TRBJ2-7, with 11 bases matching TRBD2. The CDR3 sequence is 16 residues long. The V segment lost 4 bases and the J segment 3 bases; nucleotides outside the gene matches: 8. Germline values: CDR1 MGHRA, CDR2 YSYEKL. The CDR3 DNA reads TGCGCCAGCAGCCCCAAAAGCACTAGCGGGGGCTACGAGCAGTACTTC. Amino acid sequence: CASSPKSTSGGYEQYF.

The V and J genes are TRBV6-6 and TRBJ2-2; D is undetermined. Germline CDR1 MNHNY, CDR2 SVGAGI (reference sequence). V was pared by 2 bases and J by 6 bases, with 7 bases between. This CDR3 has 13 residues. CDR3 loop: CASSYIEAGELFF. The CDR3 DNA sequence: TGTGCCAGCAGTTACATCGAGGCCGGGGAGCTGTTTTTT.

The chain joins TRBV11-2 to TRBJ1-6; 7 bases are shared with TRBD1. The CDR3 consists of 15 residues. V lost 0 bases, J lost 8 bases, and 4 bases stayed unmatched. CDR1 is SGHAT, CDR2 FQNNGV, per germline. CDR3 coding DNA: TGTGCCAGCAGCTTAGATCGACAGGGTTATTCACCCCTCCACTTT. This gives the protein CASSLDRQGYSPLHF.

This CDR3 is CASIPPGSYNEQFF. In DNA, the CDR3 is TGTGCCAGCATTCCACCCGGCTCCTACAATGAGCAGTTCTTC. This chain connects TRBV6-5 to TRBJ2-1; D unresolved. From germline, CDR1 is MNHEY and CDR2 SVGAGI. Trimming left V 7 bases short and J 0 bases short, with 10 bases between. CDR3 size: 14 residues.

This chain uses TRBV27 with TRBJ1-5; the D is unclear. The CDR3 has 13 amino acids. Per the germline V gene, CDR1 is MNHEY and CDR2 is SMNVEV (reference sequence). V dropped 3 bases and J dropped 3 bases, with 6 bases sitting between them. The CDR3 sequence is CASSFNPNQPQHF. The CDR3 DNA reads as TGTGCCAGCAGTTTTAATCCCAATCAGCCCCAGCATTTT.

V is TRBV15 and J is TRBJ1-6, with 10 bases matching TRBD1. The trim removed 9 bases at V and 6 bases at J, leaving 5 bases unmatched. The CDR3 covers 14 residues. CDR1 is LNHNV and CDR2 is YYDKDF in the germline V gene (reference sequence). DNA of the CDR3: TGTGCCACGCGGACAGGGGGAGGTAATTCACCCCTCCACTTT. Translation: CATRTGGGNSPLHF.

The V and J genes are TRBV19 and TRBJ1-4; 10 bases agree with TRBD1. Germline CDR1 reads LNHDA; CDR2 reads SQIVND (reference sequence). After removal of 5 bases from V and 8 bases from J, the junction contained 5 bases not matched to a gene. The length of the CDR3 is 14 residues. CDR3 region: CASSSGQGLEKLFF. In nucleotides, the CDR3 is TGTGCCAGTAGTTCGGGACAGGGGTTAGAAAAACTGTTTTTT. The full variable domain, its missing parts supplied by reference TRBV19 and TRBJ1-4, is DGGITQSPKYLFRKEGQNVTLSCEQNLNHDAMYWYRQDPGQGLRLIYYSQIVNDFQKGDIAEGYSVSREKKESFPLTVTSAQKNPTAFYLCASSSGQGLEKLFFGSGTQLSVL.